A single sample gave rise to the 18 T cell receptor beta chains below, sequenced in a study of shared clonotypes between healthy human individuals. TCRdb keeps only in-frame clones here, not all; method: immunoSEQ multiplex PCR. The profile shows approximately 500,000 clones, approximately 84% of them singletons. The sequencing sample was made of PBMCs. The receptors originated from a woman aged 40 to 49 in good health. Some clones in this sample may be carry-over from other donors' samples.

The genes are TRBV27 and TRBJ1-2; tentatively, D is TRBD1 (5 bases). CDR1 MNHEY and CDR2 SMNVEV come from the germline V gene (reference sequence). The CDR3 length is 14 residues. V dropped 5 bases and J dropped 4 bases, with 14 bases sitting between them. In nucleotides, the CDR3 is TGTGCCAGCAGTCCCCTGCAGGGCCTCTATGGCTACACCTTC. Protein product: CASSPLQGLYGYTF.

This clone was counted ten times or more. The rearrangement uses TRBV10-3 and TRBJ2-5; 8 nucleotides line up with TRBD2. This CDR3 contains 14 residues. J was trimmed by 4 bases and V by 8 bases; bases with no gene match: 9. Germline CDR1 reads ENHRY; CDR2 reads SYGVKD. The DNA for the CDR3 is TGTGCCATCCCAGGAAGCGGGAGCGGAGAGACCCAGTACTTC. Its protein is CAIPGSGSGETQYF.

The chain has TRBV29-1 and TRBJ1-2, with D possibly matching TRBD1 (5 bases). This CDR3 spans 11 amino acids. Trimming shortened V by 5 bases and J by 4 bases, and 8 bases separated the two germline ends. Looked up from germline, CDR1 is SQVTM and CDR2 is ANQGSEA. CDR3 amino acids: CSVWGVYGYTF. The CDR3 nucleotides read TGCAGCGTTTGGGGGGTCTATGGCTACACCTTC. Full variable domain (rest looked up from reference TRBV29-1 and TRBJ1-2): SAVISQKPSRDICQRGTSLTIQCQVDSQVTMMFWYRQQPGQSLTLIATANQGSEATYESGFVIDKFPISRPNLTFSTLTVSNMSPEDSSIYLCSVWGVYGYTFGSGTRLTVV.

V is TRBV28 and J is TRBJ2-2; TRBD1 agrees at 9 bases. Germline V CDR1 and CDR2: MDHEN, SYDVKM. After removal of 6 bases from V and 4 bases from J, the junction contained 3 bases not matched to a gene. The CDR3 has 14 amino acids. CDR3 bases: TGTGCCAGCAGAGGGACAGGGACCACCGGGGAGCTGTTTTTT. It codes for CASRGTGTTGELFF.

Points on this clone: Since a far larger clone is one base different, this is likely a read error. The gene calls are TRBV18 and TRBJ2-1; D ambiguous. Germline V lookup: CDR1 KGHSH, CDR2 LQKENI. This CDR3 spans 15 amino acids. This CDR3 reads CASSPPSIDGNERFF. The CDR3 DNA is TGTGCCAGCTCACCACCAAGCATTGACGGCAATGAGCGGTTCTTC.

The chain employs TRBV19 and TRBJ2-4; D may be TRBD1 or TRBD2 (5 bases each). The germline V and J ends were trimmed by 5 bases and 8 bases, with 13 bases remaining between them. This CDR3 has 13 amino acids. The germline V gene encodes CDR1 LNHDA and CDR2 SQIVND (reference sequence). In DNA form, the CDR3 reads TGTGCCAGTAGTCTAACTAGGGGAGACATTCAGTACTTC. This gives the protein CASSLTRGDIQYF.

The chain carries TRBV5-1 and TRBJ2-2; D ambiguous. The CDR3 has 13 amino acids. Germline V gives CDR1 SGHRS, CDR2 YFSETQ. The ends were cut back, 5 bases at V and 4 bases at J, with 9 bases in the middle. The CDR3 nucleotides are TGCGCCAGCAGGGGCGCGAGCACCGGGGAGCTGTTTTTT. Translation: CASRGASTGELFF.

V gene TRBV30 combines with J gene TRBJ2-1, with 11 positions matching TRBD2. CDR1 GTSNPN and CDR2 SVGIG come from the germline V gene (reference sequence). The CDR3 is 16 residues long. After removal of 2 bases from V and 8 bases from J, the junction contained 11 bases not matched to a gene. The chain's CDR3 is CAWSTLTSGTPHEQFF. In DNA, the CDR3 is TGTGCCTGGAGTACCTTGACTAGCGGGACCCCCCATGAGCAGTTCTTC.

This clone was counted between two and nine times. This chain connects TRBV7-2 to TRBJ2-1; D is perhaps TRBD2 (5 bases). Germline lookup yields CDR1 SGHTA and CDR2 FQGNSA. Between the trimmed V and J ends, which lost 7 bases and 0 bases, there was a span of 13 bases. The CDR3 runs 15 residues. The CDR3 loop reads CASTQAVSSYNEQFF. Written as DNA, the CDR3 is TGTGCCAGCACCCAAGCGGTAAGCTCCTACAATGAGCAGTTCTTC.

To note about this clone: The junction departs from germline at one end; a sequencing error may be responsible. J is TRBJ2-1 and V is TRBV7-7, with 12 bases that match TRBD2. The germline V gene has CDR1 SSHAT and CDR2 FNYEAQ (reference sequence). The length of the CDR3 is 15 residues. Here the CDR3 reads CASSPLAGGRGEQFF. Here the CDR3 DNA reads TGTGCTAGCAGTCCTCTAGCGGGAGGGCGAGGTGAGCAGTTCTTC.

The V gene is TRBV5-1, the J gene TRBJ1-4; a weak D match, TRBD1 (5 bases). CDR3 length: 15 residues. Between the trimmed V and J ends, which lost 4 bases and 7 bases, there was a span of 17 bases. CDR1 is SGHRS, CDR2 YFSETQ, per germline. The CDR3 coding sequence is TGCGCCAGCAGCGCAACCGGGACTGACGGTGAAAAACTGTTTTTT. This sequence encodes CASSATGTDGEKLFF.

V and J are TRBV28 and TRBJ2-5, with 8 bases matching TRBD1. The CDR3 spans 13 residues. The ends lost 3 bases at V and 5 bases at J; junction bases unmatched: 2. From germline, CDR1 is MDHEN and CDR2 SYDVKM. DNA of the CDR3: TGTGCCAGCAGTTTTTGGACAGGGGAGACCCAGTACTTC. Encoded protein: CASSFWTGETQYF. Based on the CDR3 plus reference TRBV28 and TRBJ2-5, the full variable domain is DVKVTQSSRYLVKRTGEKVFLECVQDMDHENMFWYRQDPGLGLRLIYFSYDVKMKEKGDIPEGYSVSREKKERFSLILESASTNQTSMYLCASSFWTGETQYFGPGTRLLVL.

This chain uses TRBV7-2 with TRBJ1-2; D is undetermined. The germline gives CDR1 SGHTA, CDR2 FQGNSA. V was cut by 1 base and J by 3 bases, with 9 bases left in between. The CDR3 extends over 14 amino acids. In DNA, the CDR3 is TGTGCCAGCAGCTTAGATCCGGGTCACTATGGCTACACCTTC. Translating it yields CASSLDPGHYGYTF. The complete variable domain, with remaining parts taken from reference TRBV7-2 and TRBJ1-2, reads GAGVSQSPSNKVTEKGKDVELRCDPISGHTALYWYRQSLGQGLEFLIYFQGNSAPDKSGLPSDRFSAERTGGSVSTLTIQRTQQEDSAVYLCASSLDPGHYGYTFGSGTRLTVV.

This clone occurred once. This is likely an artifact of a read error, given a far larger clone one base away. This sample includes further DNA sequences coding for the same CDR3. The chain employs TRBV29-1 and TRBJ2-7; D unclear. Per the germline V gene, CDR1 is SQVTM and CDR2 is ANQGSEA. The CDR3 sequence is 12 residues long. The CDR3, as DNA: TGCAGCGTTGAAGATCTTCTCCACGAGCAGTACTTT. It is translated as CSVEDLLHEQYF.

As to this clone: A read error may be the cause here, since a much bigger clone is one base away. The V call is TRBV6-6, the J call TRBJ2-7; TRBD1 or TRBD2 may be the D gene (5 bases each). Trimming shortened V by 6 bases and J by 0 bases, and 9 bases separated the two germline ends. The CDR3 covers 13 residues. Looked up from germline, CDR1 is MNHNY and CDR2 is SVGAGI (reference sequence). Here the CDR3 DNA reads TGTGCCAGCAGACGGGACGGCTCCTACGAGCAGTACTTC. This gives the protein CASRRDGSYEQYF.

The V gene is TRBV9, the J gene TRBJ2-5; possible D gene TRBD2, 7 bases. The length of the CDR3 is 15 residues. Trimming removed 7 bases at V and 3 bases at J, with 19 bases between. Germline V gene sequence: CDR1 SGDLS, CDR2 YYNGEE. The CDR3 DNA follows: TGTGCCAGCGAGGGGGGGTTAGACGGAAAAGAGACCCAGTACTTC. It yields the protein CASEGGLDGKETQYF.

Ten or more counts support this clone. CDR3: CSVRRGSYIGDTQYF. CDR3 nucleotides: TGCAGCGTGAGGCGCGGGAGCTACATTGGGGATACGCAGTATTTT. J is TRBJ2-3 and V is TRBV29-1; TRBD2 matches 7 bases. Germline CDR1 SQVTM, CDR2 ANQGSEA. The CDR3 sequence is 15 residues long. Trimming at V came to 6 bases and at J to 6 bases, leaving 15 bases not matched to a gene.

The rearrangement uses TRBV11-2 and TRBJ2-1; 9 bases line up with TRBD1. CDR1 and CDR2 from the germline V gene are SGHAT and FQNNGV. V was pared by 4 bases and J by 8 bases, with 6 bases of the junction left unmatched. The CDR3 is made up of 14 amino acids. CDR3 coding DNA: TGTGCCAGCAGCTCCCGGGACAGGGCGGATGAGCAGTTCTTC. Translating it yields CASSSRDRADEQFF.